This is a list of T cell receptor beta chains from one sample in a study of vaccination effects on CD4 cells after COVID-19. Which antigens these TCRs recognize remains unknown. Profiling relied on immunoSEQ multiplex PCR, and the TCRdb table lists in-frame clones only, not all of them. Among some 31,000 clones listed, around 73% were seen once. Material: CD4+ T cells from PBMCs cultured with HCoV-OC43 spike peptides, obtained before COVID-19 vaccination. These receptor sequences come from a human donor who received a COVID-19 vaccine. CDR3s include the opening cysteine and the closing phenylalanine or tryptophan. Fields, in order: CDR3 DNA, CDR3 protein, J gene, V gene, clone size, D gene. D genes are given only for firm matches. Rows may omit the clone size; those that give it use once, few, many or a size class.

cdr3_nt: TGTGCCAGCAGCCGGACAGGGGGCGCCTCATCCTACGAGCAGTACTTC
cdr3_aa: CASSRTGGASSYEQYF
j_call: TRBJ2-7
v_call: TRBV2
clone_size: -
d_call: TRBD1

cdr3_nt: TGCGCCAGCAGCGGGGGGACAAACACTGAAGCTTTCTTT
cdr3_aa: CASSGGTNTEAFF
j_call: TRBJ1-1
v_call: TRBV5-1
clone_size: -
d_call: -

cdr3_nt: TGTGCCAGCAGCCGGGGTAAGGTCGCTGAAGCTTTCTTT
cdr3_aa: CASSRGKVAEAFF
j_call: TRBJ1-1
v_call: TRBV3-1/TRBV3-2
clone_size: once
d_call: -

cdr3_nt: TGTGCCAGCAGCTCACAGGGGGCGAATACTGAAGCTTTCTTT
cdr3_aa: CASSSQGANTEAFF
j_call: TRBJ1-1
v_call: TRBV7-3
clone_size: -
d_call: TRBD1

cdr3_nt: TGTGCCAGCAGCTTAGCGGTGAGCGGGGGGGCGACTGAGCAGTTCTTC
cdr3_aa: CASSLAVSGGATEQFF
j_call: TRBJ2-1
v_call: TRBV7-2
clone_size: -
d_call: TRBD2

cdr3_nt: TGTGCCAGCAGCTTAGAGACTAGCGGAGACAATGAGCAGTTCTTC
cdr3_aa: CASSLETSGDNEQFF
j_call: TRBJ2-1
v_call: TRBV11-2
clone_size: -
d_call: TRBD2

cdr3_nt: TGTGCCAGCAGCTTGTTCTCCGTCGGGGGACAGCCCCAGCATTTT
cdr3_aa: CASSLFSVGGQPQHF
j_call: TRBJ1-5
v_call: TRBV7-8
clone_size: -
d_call: -

cdr3_nt: TGTGCCAGTAGTATAGGGCGGGGGAACCAAGAGACCCAGTACTTC
cdr3_aa: CASSIGRGNQETQYF
j_call: TRBJ2-5
v_call: TRBV19
clone_size: -
d_call: TRBD2

cdr3_nt: TGCAGCGTGGCAGGGGGGAACACTGAAGCTTTCTTT
cdr3_aa: CSVAGGNTEAFF
j_call: TRBJ1-1
v_call: TRBV29-1
clone_size: -
d_call: TRBD1

cdr3_nt: TGTGCCAGCAGCTTATCCGGAGGGGATACTAACTATGGCTACACCTTC
cdr3_aa: CASSLSGGDTNYGYTF
j_call: TRBJ1-2
v_call: TRBV7-9
clone_size: -
d_call: -

cdr3_nt: TGTGCCACCGGGAGGGGCTACGAGCAGTACTTC
cdr3_aa: CATGRGYEQYF
j_call: TRBJ2-7
v_call: TRBV12-3/TRBV12-4
clone_size: -
d_call: TRBD2

cdr3_nt: TGTGCCAGCAGCTTCCCCACCGGGGAGCTGTTTTTT
cdr3_aa: CASSFPTGELFF
j_call: TRBJ2-2
v_call: TRBV13
clone_size: once
d_call: -

cdr3_nt: TGTGCCACCGCCCGGGACGACGATTCACCCCTCCACTTT
cdr3_aa: CATARDDDSPLHF
j_call: TRBJ1-6
v_call: TRBV3-1/TRBV3-2
clone_size: -
d_call: -

cdr3_nt: TGCGCCAGCAGCCTGGGACGGTTCACGGGGGACACCATATATTTT
cdr3_aa: CASSLGRFTGDTIYF
j_call: TRBJ1-3
v_call: TRBV5-1
clone_size: -
d_call: -

cdr3_nt: TGTGCCAGCACCCGGACAGGCAAAGGCAATCAGCCCCAGCATTTT
cdr3_aa: CASTRTGKGNQPQHF
j_call: TRBJ1-5
v_call: TRBV6-5
clone_size: -
d_call: TRBD1

cdr3_nt: TGTGCCAGCAGCGTAGGGGGGGTAATCGGGTCCTACAATGAGCAGTTCTTC
cdr3_aa: CASSVGGVIGSYNEQFF
j_call: TRBJ2-1
v_call: TRBV9
clone_size: -
d_call: -

cdr3_nt: TGTGCCAGCAGCTTAGATAGTGGGCCATCGGGAAACACCATATATTTT
cdr3_aa: CASSLDSGPSGNTIYF
j_call: TRBJ1-3
v_call: TRBV7-2
clone_size: -
d_call: -

cdr3_nt: TGTGCCAGCAGCTCCGACAGGTACGGTTACGAGCAGTACTTC
cdr3_aa: CASSSDRYGYEQYF
j_call: TRBJ2-7
v_call: TRBV7-2
clone_size: -
d_call: -

cdr3_nt: TGTGCCAGCAGCCCGAGAGGTCGGGGCTCTGGAAACACCATATATTTT
cdr3_aa: CASSPRGRGSGNTIYF
j_call: TRBJ1-3
v_call: TRBV7-2
clone_size: -
d_call: -

cdr3_nt: TGCGCCAGCAGCCTGACAGGACTCCCCTTAGAAAAACTGTTTTTT
cdr3_aa: CASSLTGLPLEKLFF
j_call: TRBJ1-4
v_call: TRBV4-1
clone_size: -
d_call: -

cdr3_nt: TGTGCCAGCAGTTACGCAGGTAGGGAAAGTGAAGCTTTCTTT
cdr3_aa: CASSYAGRESEAFF
j_call: TRBJ1-1
v_call: TRBV25-1
clone_size: -
d_call: -

cdr3_nt: TGTGCCAGCCGAAGGGACAGAGGGTTTGACTACGAGCAGTACTTC
cdr3_aa: CASRRDRGFDYEQYF
j_call: TRBJ2-7
v_call: TRBV27
clone_size: -
d_call: TRBD1

cdr3_nt: TGTGCTAGTGGCGCCGACTCCTCTAGCACAGATACGCAGTATTTT
cdr3_aa: CASGADSSSTDTQYF
j_call: TRBJ2-3
v_call: TRBV12-5
clone_size: -
d_call: -

cdr3_nt: TGTGCCAGCAGTTTATTTTACGCGTCGGGGGAGCAGTACTTC
cdr3_aa: CASSLFYASGEQYF
j_call: TRBJ2-7
v_call: TRBV27
clone_size: -
d_call: -

cdr3_nt: TGTGCCAGTAGCTCCGCACAGGGAAGGAAGGAGACCCAGTACTTC
cdr3_aa: CASSSAQGRKETQYF
j_call: TRBJ2-5
v_call: TRBV19
clone_size: -
d_call: -

cdr3_nt: TGTGCCAGCAGAGTCCCAACAGCTAACTATGGCTACACCTTC
cdr3_aa: CASRVPTANYGYTF
j_call: TRBJ1-2
v_call: TRBV28
clone_size: -
d_call: -

cdr3_nt: TGTGCCAGTAGTGCCTACAGGGGGAAAACTGGGGCCAACGTCCTGACTTTC
cdr3_aa: CASSAYRGKTGANVLTF
j_call: TRBJ2-6
v_call: TRBV19
clone_size: -
d_call: TRBD1

cdr3_nt: TGTGCCAGTAGTATAACAGGGAGCAATCAGCCCCAGCATTTT
cdr3_aa: CASSITGSNQPQHF
j_call: TRBJ1-5
v_call: TRBV19
clone_size: few
d_call: -

cdr3_nt: TGTGCCAGCAGTGAATTTGGGACTGGCCCCTACGAGCAGTACTTC
cdr3_aa: CASSEFGTGPYEQYF
j_call: TRBJ2-7
v_call: TRBV6-1
clone_size: -
d_call: -

cdr3_nt: TGTGCCAGCAGCTTAGGCCCCCTGCTAGCGGGGGGGCAAGAGACCCAGTACTTC
cdr3_aa: CASSLGPLLAGGQETQYF
j_call: TRBJ2-5
v_call: TRBV7-9
clone_size: -
d_call: TRBD2

cdr3_nt: TGTGCCAGCAGCGCATACGGGACTAGCGGGAGGGTAGGGACAGATACGCAGTATTTT
cdr3_aa: CASSAYGTSGRVGTDTQYF
j_call: TRBJ2-3
v_call: TRBV9
clone_size: -
d_call: TRBD2

cdr3_nt: TGTGCCAGCAGTCCTGACCAGGGGGCTGGTCAGCCCCAGCATTTT
cdr3_aa: CASSPDQGAGQPQHF
j_call: TRBJ1-5
v_call: TRBV5-4
clone_size: -
d_call: TRBD1

cdr3_nt: TGTGCCTGGACCCGTGTTACGACACCTAACTATGGCTACACCTTC
cdr3_aa: CAWTRVTTPNYGYTF
j_call: TRBJ1-2
v_call: TRBV30
clone_size: -
d_call: -

cdr3_nt: TGTGCCAGCAGCTTAGCCAGCAGCTACGAGCAGTACTTC
cdr3_aa: CASSLASSYEQYF
j_call: TRBJ2-7
v_call: TRBV7-8
clone_size: -
d_call: -

cdr3_nt: TGTGCCAGCAGCCAAGATAGCGGGCCCGCCTACGAGCAGTACTTC
cdr3_aa: CASSQDSGPAYEQYF
j_call: TRBJ2-7
v_call: TRBV3-1/TRBV3-2
clone_size: -
d_call: TRBD2

cdr3_nt: TGTGCCAGCAGCCCGCCTAGCGGGGGGGCCTTGGAGACCCAGTACTTC
cdr3_aa: CASSPPSGGALETQYF
j_call: TRBJ2-5
v_call: TRBV7-2
clone_size: -
d_call: TRBD2

cdr3_nt: TGTGCCAGTAGTATAGCAATAGAGAGGACCGCGAATCAGCCCCAGCATTTT
cdr3_aa: CASSIAIERTANQPQHF
j_call: TRBJ1-5
v_call: TRBV19
clone_size: -
d_call: -

cdr3_nt: TGTGCCAGTAGTATTTCCCTCCCCGGAGGCAATCAGCCCCAGCATTTT
cdr3_aa: CASSISLPGGNQPQHF
j_call: TRBJ1-5
v_call: TRBV19
clone_size: -
d_call: -

cdr3_nt: TGTGCCAGCAGCTCGGTTCCGAGCCATCAGCCCCAGCATTTT
cdr3_aa: CASSSVPSHQPQHF
j_call: TRBJ1-5
v_call: TRBV28
clone_size: few
d_call: -

cdr3_nt: TGCAGTGCTAGTCGCCCTAGCGGGGGCGCGACCCAAGAGACCCAGTACTTC
cdr3_aa: CSASRPSGGATQETQYF
j_call: TRBJ2-5
v_call: TRBV20-1
clone_size: -
d_call: TRBD2

cdr3_nt: TGTGCCAGCAGCCAAGGGGCGGGAGGGGGGGACATTCAGTACTTC
cdr3_aa: CASSQGAGGGDIQYF
j_call: TRBJ2-4
v_call: TRBV4-2
clone_size: -
d_call: TRBD2

cdr3_nt: TGTGCCACCTCACAAGGGACAGGGACGAACACTGAAGCTTTCTTT
cdr3_aa: CATSQGTGTNTEAFF
j_call: TRBJ1-1
v_call: TRBV18
clone_size: -
d_call: TRBD1

cdr3_nt: TGTGCCAGCAGCCAAAGCGGGAGCGGGAGGGGGACCCAGTACTTC
cdr3_aa: CASSQSGSGRGTQYF
j_call: TRBJ2-5
v_call: TRBV3-1/TRBV3-2
clone_size: -
d_call: TRBD2

cdr3_nt: TGTGCCAGCTGGGGAGAGGGACATTATGGCTACACCTTC
cdr3_aa: CASWGEGHYGYTF
j_call: TRBJ1-2
v_call: TRBV28
clone_size: -
d_call: -

cdr3_nt: TGCGCCAGCAGCTGGGGAGGGCAGGCAGATCAGCCCCAGCATTTT
cdr3_aa: CASSWGGQADQPQHF
j_call: TRBJ1-5
v_call: TRBV5-1
clone_size: -
d_call: -

cdr3_nt: TGTGCCAGCAGCCCCCCGTGGTACGAGACCCAGTACTTC
cdr3_aa: CASSPPWYETQYF
j_call: TRBJ2-5
v_call: TRBV11-2
clone_size: -
d_call: -

cdr3_nt: TGCGCCAGCAGCTCCGGGAGGGCCTCATTTGAGCAGTACTTC
cdr3_aa: CASSSGRASFEQYF
j_call: TRBJ2-7
v_call: TRBV5-1
clone_size: -
d_call: TRBD2

cdr3_nt: TGTGCCAGGGGGCCGGGGGATCAGCCCCAGCATTTT
cdr3_aa: CARGPGDQPQHF
j_call: TRBJ1-5
v_call: TRBV7-9
clone_size: medium-sized
d_call: -

cdr3_nt: TGTGCCAGCAGTTTAGATAGACCCCGCACAGGGGGCGCATGGAATGAGCAGTTCTTC
cdr3_aa: CASSLDRPRTGGAWNEQFF
j_call: TRBJ2-1
v_call: TRBV27
clone_size: -
d_call: TRBD1

cdr3_nt: TGCAGCGTTAAGGGGGTAGATGGCTACACCTTC
cdr3_aa: CSVKGVDGYTF
j_call: TRBJ1-2
v_call: TRBV29-1
clone_size: -
d_call: -

cdr3_nt: TGCAGCGTTGGACTCGGGACAGAGAACACTGAAGCTTTCTTT
cdr3_aa: CSVGLGTENTEAFF
j_call: TRBJ1-1
v_call: TRBV29-1
clone_size: few
d_call: TRBD1